This T cell receptor beta chain was profiled in a study of cytomegalovirus exposure and HLA in healthy donors (TCRdb year 2017). Notes on the research overall: The 650 to 800 repertoires of the first cohort and the approximately 130 validation repertoires were produced on the same platform, according to a later analysis. In addition to the first cohort of 666 subjects, a separate validation cohort of approximately 120 different subjects was used. To predict cytomegalovirus infection status, the study combined high-throughput TCR immunosequencing, statistical association of individual TCRs with disease status, and machine learning. The study aimed to test whether signatures of past pathogen exposure could be identified by cataloging public T cell receptors. On the study overall, not on this receptor specifically: In a later analysis, TCRs clustered in the first cohort were found to also tend to co-occur in the 120 or so validation repertoires, with 85% to 95% of cluster scores above 0. The authors suggested that the approach could potentially be generalized to other disease states and immunological phenotypes. In vitro tests confirmed that three of the cytomegalovirus-associated TCR beta chains recognize cytomegalovirus antigens. The study listed 150 to 200 TCR beta chains as associated with cytomegalovirus. A later analysis lacked HLA typing for the validation cohort, so it scored co-occurrence in that cohort across all 130 or so repertoires. Most TCR sequences were observed very rarely across donors, whereas some public TCRs were present in many individuals. The classifier was reported to diagnose cytomegalovirus status with high specificity and sensitivity in both the original and validation cohorts.

V ends up 5 bases short and J 8 bases short, with an unmatched junction base count of 14. CDR1 and CDR2 are read off the germline V gene (reference sequence) as SEHNR and FQNEAQ. Taken from cysteine to phenylalanine, the CDR3 has 15 residues. Only the CDR3 portion is preserved as DNA: 45 bases, with reading frame beginning at the first base. The donors belonged to the validation cohort of approximately 130 subjects, which was separate from the 666-subject first cohort. To prepare the library, the immunoSEQ multiplex PCR assay was applied. The authors processed their data as follows. A statistical classification framework was built to diagnose cytomegalovirus status from the catalog of TCR beta chain sequences. The clones in this table, taken by TCRdb from immuneACCESS, are in-frame only. Not every clone is retained; where verified, under half of the shortfall comes from an unresolved V gene, and the cause of the rest is unknown. V and J calls and clone size are given by that table; D and trimming were obtained from the DNA. This sample lists approximately 120,000 clones; roughly 95% were detected once. The ten largest clones represent 1.5% to 2% of the sample.

This clone appeared once. The target of this receptor is not known. Base quality data are lacking; no much larger clone is found one base away. The chain joins TRBV7-9 to TRBJ1-2, with 7 bases in between that match TRBD1. Material for sequencing was PBMCs. This clonotype was sampled from a man younger than 35 in good health and CMV-seronegative. The CDR3 in this case is CASSVTGATLRGYTF. In nucleotide form, the sequence is TGTGCCAGCAGCGTAACAGGGGCGACTTTACGGGGCTACACCTTC.